What follows describes a single TCR beta chain. The antigen is unknown. The data belong to a study of chemoradiotherapy in HPV16-positive cancers. Study conclusions and caveats: HPV-specific T cells were functionally defined from only a couple of HPV16-positive patients.

Repertoires were generated with immunoSEQ multiplex PCR, while TCRdb's copy carries only in-frame clones and drops some. The sample holds tens of thousands of clones, roughly nine tenths seen once. V dropped 2 bases and J dropped 5; count of bases not matched to a gene: 8. Germline lookup yields CDR1 SGHDT and CDR2 YYEEEE. This CDR3 is 16 amino acids long. The chain carries TRBV5-6 and TRBJ1-4; 8 bases match TRBD1. The receptor was isolated from a human donor with HPV-associated anogenital cancer. Material: blood, obtained from a patient who underwent chemoradiotherapy. CDR3 region: CASSFYPGGQNEKLFF. CDR3 sequence (DNA): TGTGCCAGCAGCTTTTACCCAGGGGGCCAGAATGAAAAACTGTTTTTT.